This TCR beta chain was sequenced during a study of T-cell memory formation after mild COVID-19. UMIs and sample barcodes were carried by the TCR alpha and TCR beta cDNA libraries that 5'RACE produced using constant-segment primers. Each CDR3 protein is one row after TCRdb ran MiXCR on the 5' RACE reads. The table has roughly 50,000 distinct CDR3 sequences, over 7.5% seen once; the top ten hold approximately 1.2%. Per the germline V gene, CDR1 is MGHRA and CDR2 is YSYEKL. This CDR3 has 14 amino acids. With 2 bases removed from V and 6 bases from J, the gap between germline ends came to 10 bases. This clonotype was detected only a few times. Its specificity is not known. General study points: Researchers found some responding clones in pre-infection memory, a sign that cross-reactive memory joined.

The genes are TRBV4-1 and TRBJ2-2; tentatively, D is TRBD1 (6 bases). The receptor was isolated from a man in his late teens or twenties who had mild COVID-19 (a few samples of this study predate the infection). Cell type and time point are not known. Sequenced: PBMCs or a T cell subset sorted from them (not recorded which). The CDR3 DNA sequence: TGCGCCAGCAGCCAAAACCAGGGGTCCGGGGAGCTGTTTTTT. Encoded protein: CASSQNQGSGELFF.